The rows below give T cell receptor beta chains drawn from one sample of a study of PD-1 blockade in mismatch repair-deficient tumors. Some clones are missing from TCRdb's copy, which holds only in-frame ones; the method was immunoSEQ multiplex PCR. This sample has tens of thousands of clones, with over 75% found just once. Specimen: peripheral blood, collected 12 weeks after starting pembrolizumab. The source is an adult with mismatch repair-deficient cancer. Each CDR3 is given with its conserved first and last residue. D genes are given only for firm matches. The size of a clone is reported for some rows only, either as once, few or many, or as a class for expanded clones.

D gene: TRBD2
V gene: TRBV7-8
J gene: TRBJ2-7
clone size: .
CDR3 protein: CASSLTLAASYEQYF
CDR3 DNA: TGTGCCAGCAGCTTAACTCTAGCGGCGTCCTACGAGCAGTACTTC

D gene: .
V gene: TRBV2
J gene: TRBJ1-4
clone size: .
CDR3 protein: CASRRANEKLFF
CDR3 DNA: TGTGCCAGCAGGAGGGCTAATGAAAAACTGTTTTTT

D gene: .
V gene: TRBV4-1
J gene: TRBJ2-7
clone size: .
CDR3 protein: CASSQLHFGRQGAYEQYF
CDR3 DNA: TGCGCCAGCAGCCAACTACATTTTGGGAGGCAGGGGGCCTACGAGCAGTACTTC

D gene: .
V gene: TRBV7-2
J gene: TRBJ1-3
clone size: few
CDR3 protein: CASRSDLAARSFGNTIYF
CDR3 DNA: TGTGCCAGCAGATCGGACCTGGCAGCACGGAGCTTCGGAAACACCATATATTTT

D gene: .
V gene: TRBV27
J gene: TRBJ1-3
clone size: .
CDR3 protein: CASSFAPSGNTIYF
CDR3 DNA: TGTGCCAGCAGTTTTGCTCCCTCTGGAAACACCATATATTTT

D gene: TRBD1
V gene: TRBV18
J gene: TRBJ1-3
clone size: .
CDR3 protein: CASSPRQGRGNTIYF
CDR3 DNA: TGTGCCAGCTCACCCAGACAGGGGAGAGGAAACACCATATATTTT

D gene: TRBD1
V gene: TRBV27
J gene: TRBJ1-2
clone size: .
CDR3 protein: CASSPDRDYGYTF
CDR3 DNA: TGTGCCAGCAGTCCGGACAGGGACTATGGCTACACCTTC

D gene: .
V gene: TRBV14
J gene: TRBJ2-3
clone size: once
CDR3 protein: CASSQDRGAITDTQYF
CDR3 DNA: TGTGCCAGCAGCCAAGATCGGGGGGCAATCACAGATACGCAGTATTTT

D gene: .
V gene: TRBV27
J gene: TRBJ2-7
clone size: .
CDR3 protein: CASSLVGSSYEQYF
CDR3 DNA: TGTGCCAGCAGTTTAGTCGGGAGCTCCTACGAGCAGTACTTC

D gene: TRBD1
V gene: TRBV5-1
J gene: TRBJ2-7
clone size: .
CDR3 protein: CASSFPGTGASRYEQYF
CDR3 DNA: TGCGCCAGCAGCTTCCCCGGGACAGGGGCTTCACGCTACGAGCAGTACTTC

D gene: .
V gene: TRBV7-9
J gene: TRBJ1-2
clone size: .
CDR3 protein: CASSLVAIYGYTF
CDR3 DNA: TGTGCCAGCAGCTTAGTAGCGATCTATGGCTACACCTTC

D gene: TRBD2
V gene: TRBV15
J gene: TRBJ2-5
clone size: .
CDR3 protein: CATSRDTSGRQETQYF
CDR3 DNA: TGTGCCACCAGCAGAGATACTAGCGGGAGACAAGAGACCCAGTACTTC

D gene: .
V gene: TRBV30
J gene: TRBJ2-5
clone size: .
CDR3 protein: CAWSTRETQYF
CDR3 DNA: TGTGCCTGGAGCACTAGAGAGACCCAGTACTTC